The TCR beta chain described here comes from a study of T cells in Graves' hyperthyroidism and ophthalmopathy. This clonotype was counted ten times or more. The investigators amplified TCR beta CDR3 regions from RNA transcripts. When the TCR CDR3 underwent first-round RT-PCR, the HTBI primer set was used. TCRdb processed the multiplex PCR reads anew with MiXCR; each CDR3 protein has one entry. The table shows 750,000 to 900,000 distinct CDR3 sequences, with approximately 40% occurring only once. The V gene's germline CDR1 is SQVTM and CDR2 ANQGSEA. Trimming took 6 bases from V and 2 from J, leaving 16 bases between them. The CDR3 is 15 residues long.

The V call is TRBV29-1, the J call TRBJ2-2; D could derive from TRBD1 or TRBD2 (5 bases each). The sequenced sample consisted of blood. The receptor comes from a young man with Graves' hyperthyroidism. The chain's CDR3 is CSVQPIGANTGELFF. The CDR3 coding sequence is TGCAGCGTCCAACCCATCGGGGCAAACACCGGGGAGCTGTTTTTT.